This T cell receptor beta chain came from a study of cytomegalovirus exposure and HLA in healthy donors. Study details: An early data release held 75 million to 100 million unique TCRs from HLA-typed donors. Study results and limitations: It was 150 to 200 TCR beta chains that were listed as cytomegalovirus-associated. It was reported that the classifier diagnosed cytomegalovirus status with high specificity and sensitivity in both the original and validation cohorts.

V gave up 4 bases and J gave up 3 bases, with 18 bases separating them. The CDR3 is made up of 16 amino acids. CDR1 is SNHLY, CDR2 FYNNEI, per germline. As to this clone: What it binds is unknown.

Researchers ran the PCR with 60 Vbeta and 13 Jbeta primers. Libraries were prepared by immunoSEQ multiplex PCR; TCRdb keeps only in-frame clonotypes and omits some of them. The sample includes roughly 120,000 clones, 70% to 90% of them seen just once. Sequenced sample: PBMCs. The chain couples TRBV2 to TRBJ1-2; D may be TRBD1 (6 bases). This receptor was obtained from a man in his forties in good health and CMV-seronegative. CDR3 in DNA: TGTGCCAGCAGTGTGGGCAGGGGAAGACCTTACTATGGCTACACCTTC. Encoded protein: CASSVGRGRPYYGYTF.